The 26 T cell receptor beta chains below come from one sample, sequenced in a study of T cells after yellow fever vaccination (dated by TCRdb to about 2019). Libraries came from 5' RACE. Sequencing took place on an Illumina NovaSeq 6000. In TCRdb, the public reads were trimmed at Q25 with fastp and aligned with MiXCR, with productive beta chains retained. Rows with one shared CDR3 protein collapse into an entry with the most common genes and DNA. The sample profile shows about 320,000 distinct CDR3 sequences; 4% to 5.5% of them were found once. The ten largest account for roughly a fifth of the sample. Interpreted using the paper, the treatment or condition label stands for: live attenuated yellow fever vaccine strain. Sequencing used PBMCs, obtained 15 days after the yellow fever booster vaccination. Source of these receptors: a man between 18 and 35 years old who received the YFV17D yellow fever vaccine.

This clonotype was seen ten or more times. The V and J genes are TRBV4-1 and TRBJ1-5; no definite D call. This CDR3 region has 14 residues. V lost 1 base and J lost 3, with 7 bases in between. Germline loops: CDR1 MGHRA, CDR2 YSYEKL. This CDR3 is CASSQGLPNQPQHF. CDR3 nucleotide sequence: TGCGCCAGCAGCCAAGGGCTTCCCAATCAGCCCCAGCATTTT.

This clonotype was detected a few times. CDR3 DNA sequence: TGTGCCATAGCGAATCGGGGCAGCCGCAATCAGCCCCAGCATTTT. It specifies CAIANRGSRNQPQHF. The rearrangement uses TRBV10-3 and TRBJ1-5; D perhaps matches TRBD1 (5 bases). The length of the CDR3 is 15 residues. From germline, CDR1 is ENHRY and CDR2 SYGVKD. The V end was cut by 9 bases, the J end by 2 bases, with 17 bases between.

The table lists this clonotype with many counts. The chain employs TRBV6-5 and TRBJ2-2, with a weak D call TRBD1 (5 bases). The CDR3 contains 15 residues. The V gene lost 2 bases and the J gene lost 5 bases, with 12 bases spanning the gap. The germline CDR1 and CDR2 sequences are MNHEY and SVGAGI. This CDR3 is CASSYLTGGTGELFF. The CDR3 DNA reads TGTGCCAGCAGTTACCTTACAGGTGGAACCGGGGAGCTGTTTTTT.

This clonotype has more than one count but fewer than ten. The gene calls are TRBV7-2 and TRBJ1-6; D is perhaps TRBD1 (6 bases). Deletions cut 0 bases from V and 10 bases from J, with 16 bases between. Germline V gene lookup returns CDR1 SGHTA and CDR2 FQGNSA. The CDR3 runs 16 residues. The CDR3 bases are TGTGCCAGCAGCTTAGCGACAGGCCGTTTGGGGTCACCCCTCCACTTT. Translated: CASSLATGRLGSPLHF.

This clonotype was counted at least ten times. The V gene is TRBV7-6, the J gene TRBJ2-5; TRBD2 matches 11 bases. CDR1 and CDR2 (germline): SGHVS, FNYEAQ. This CDR3 is built from 16 residues. V was pared by 5 bases and J by 4 bases, with 9 bases of the junction left unmatched. CDR3 residues: CASSPEGLAGGETQYF. The CDR3 DNA follows: TGTGCCAGCAGCCCAGAGGGGCTAGCGGGGGGAGAGACCCAGTACTTC.

Here the CDR3 reads CASSYAVEKLFF. The CDR3, as DNA: TGTGCCAGCAGTTACGCAGTGGAAAAACTGTTTTTT. This chain uses TRBV6-2 or TRBV6-3 with TRBJ1-4; no reliable D call. V was trimmed by 2 bases and J by 8 bases, leaving 6 bases between them. This CDR3 has 12 amino acids. In germline, CDR1 is MNHEY, CDR2 SVGEGT.

In this sample, this clonotype turned up many times. The chain links TRBV10-3 to TRBJ1-1; TRBD1 matches at 9 bases. The CDR3 consists of 14 residues. CDR1 and CDR2 from the germline V gene are ENHRY and SYGVKD. With 6 bases clipped from V and 4 bases from J, the junction kept 6 bases outside the gene matches. For the CDR3, the DNA is TGTGCCATCAGCAACAGGGGGCCGGGCACTGAAGCTTTCTTT. Amino acid sequence: CAISNRGPGTEAFF.

Only a few counts were recorded for this clonotype. V gene TRBV20-1 combines with J gene TRBJ2-7; D may correspond to TRBD1 or TRBD2 (6 bases each). With 0 bases removed from V and 2 bases from J, the gap between germline ends came to 11 bases. The CDR3 has 14 amino acids. The germline gives CDR1 DFQATT, CDR2 SNEGSKA (reference sequence). The DNA for the CDR3 is TGCAGTGCTAGAGATATAGGGGGGACCTACGAGCAGTACGTC. Amino acid sequence: CSARDIGGTYEQYV.

This clonotype appeared many times. The V gene is TRBV10-2, the J gene TRBJ2-3; 9 positions agree with TRBD1. The V gene end was trimmed by 0 bases and the J gene end by 3 bases; junction bases not matched to a gene: 4. Looked up from germline, CDR1 is WSHSY and CDR2 is SAAADI. The CDR3 totals 16 residues. CDR3 amino acids: CASSESRDRVTDTQYF. CDR3 bases: TGCGCCAGCAGTGAGTCCCGGGACAGGGTTACAGATACGCAGTATTTT.

This chain uses TRBV3-1 with TRBJ2-2, with 8 positions matching TRBD1. The germline V gene encodes CDR1 LGHDT and CDR2 YNNKEL (reference sequence). V dropped 4 bases and J dropped 4; count of bases not matched to a gene: 5. The CDR3 consists of 15 residues. The CDR3 nucleotides read TGTGCCAGCAGCCTGACAGGGGACACCACCGGGGAGCTGTTTTTT. This encodes CASSLTGDTTGELFF.

This clonotype came up a few times. The gene calls are TRBV6-6 and TRBJ1-1; perhaps TRBD1 as D (5 bases). CDR1 MNHNY and CDR2 SVGAGI come from the germline V gene (reference sequence). This CDR3 has 13 amino acids. V gave up 6 bases and J gave up 4 bases, with 12 bases separating them. The CDR3 spells CASRPGPSTEAFF. The CDR3 DNA sequence: TGTGCCAGCAGGCCGGGGCCGAGCACTGAAGCTTTCTTT.

To note about this clonotype: The DNA is omitted, as the CDR3 cannot be located on it reliably, and the CDR3 follows TCRdb's listing. The chain is built from TRBV5-6 and TRBJ1-5. CDR1 SGHDT and CDR2 YYEEEE come from the germline V gene. The CDR3 is made up of 15 amino acids, end residues included. The CDR3 sequence: CASSLRFGGNQPQHF.

This clonotype was recorded a few times. The chain has TRBV6-1 and TRBJ1-2; D unclear. Germline V gives CDR1 MNHNS, CDR2 SASEGT. Trimming took off 4 bases at V and 5 bases at J, with 8 bases between the two ends. The CDR3 sequence is 12 residues long. DNA for the CDR3: TGTGCCAGCAGTGGGTCAGTTTATGGCTACACCTTC. This gives the protein CASSGSVYGYTF.

This clonotype was recorded at least ten times. The chain links TRBV6-6 to TRBJ2-7; the D is unclear. Germline V CDR1 and CDR2: MNHNY, SVGAGI (reference sequence). The CDR3 is 13 amino acids. With 2 bases removed from V and 0 bases from J, the gap between germline ends came to 5 bases. The CDR3 reads CASSYDGSYEQYF. The CDR3 DNA is TGTGCCAGCAGTTACGATGGCTCCTACGAGCAGTACTTC.

This clonotype was counted many times. The chain combines TRBV14 with TRBJ1-6; 10 bases line up with TRBD1. Germline values: CDR1 SGHDN, CDR2 FVKESK. The junction had 6 bases not matched to a gene; V was cut back by 6 bases and J by 10 bases. This CDR3 contains 14 residues. The DNA of the CDR3 is TGTGCCAGCAGTCGACAGGGGGCTTGGTCACCCCTCCACTTT. The encoded protein is CASSRQGAWSPLHF.

This clonotype came up a few times. The chain uses TRBV5-1 and TRBJ2-3; D perhaps matches TRBD2 (6 bases). The CDR3 runs 14 residues. Per the germline V gene, CDR1 is SGHRS and CDR2 is YFSETQ. V lost 5 bases and J lost 1, with 11 bases in between. The CDR3 loop reads CASRTERGTDTQYF. The CDR3 nucleotides read TGCGCCAGCAGGACGGAGCGGGGCACAGATACGCAGTATTTT.

This clonotype showed up many times. The genes are TRBV5-1 and TRBJ2-7; 7 nucleotides align to TRBD2. V was pared by 0 bases and J by 7 bases, with 10 bases of the junction left unmatched. Germline V gene lookup returns CDR1 SGHRS and CDR2 YFSETQ. The CDR3 has 15 residues. The CDR3 nucleotides read TGCGCCAGCAGCTTGGAAGTCGGCGGGGGTTGGGAGCAGTACTTC. The encoded protein is CASSLEVGGGWEQYF.

The V gene is TRBV20-1, the J gene TRBJ1-4; the match to TRBD1 covers 9 bases. CDR1 and CDR2 from the germline V gene are DFQATT and SNEGSKA (reference sequence). V was pared by 6 bases and J by 5 bases, with 7 bases of the junction left unmatched. The CDR3 runs 14 residues. Here the CDR3 DNA reads TGCAGTGCCGCTTCGACAGGGGGGAATGAAAAACTGTTTTTT. Protein: CSAASTGGNEKLFF.

At least ten counts were recorded for this clonotype. The chain links TRBV6-5 to TRBJ2-3, with a possible D match to TRBD2 (7 bases). V shed 9 bases and J shed 1 base, with 14 bases lying between them. Per germline, CDR1 MNHEY and CDR2 SVGAGI. This CDR3 region has 14 residues. This CDR3 is CASGGGAGTDTQYF. The CDR3 DNA reads as TGTGCCAGTGGGGGGGGGGCTGGCACAGATACGCAGTATTTT.

This clonotype was detected many times. The chain recombines TRBV30 with TRBJ2-5; 7 positions agree with TRBD1. V lost 2 bases, J lost 2 bases, and 5 bases stayed unmatched. Germline V CDR1 and CDR2: GTSNPN, SVGIG (reference sequence). The CDR3 runs to 14 residues. CDR3 sequence reads: CAWSHPTGQETQYF. In DNA, the CDR3 is TGTGCCTGGAGTCACCCGACAGGGCAAGAGACCCAGTACTTC. Together with reference TRBV30 and TRBJ2-5, the CDR3 gives the full variable domain: SQTIHQWPATLVQPVGSPLSLECTVEGTSNPNLYWYRQAAGRGLQLLFYSVGIGQISSEVPQNLSASRPQDRQFILSSKKLLLSDSGFYLCAWSHPTGQETQYFGPGTRLLVL.

This clonotype appeared many times. This sequence joins TRBV7-2 and TRBJ2-7; 8 positions agree with TRBD1. With 5 bases clipped from V and 5 bases from J, the junction kept 8 bases outside the gene matches. This CDR3 is built from 14 residues. CDR1 is SGHTA and CDR2 is FQGNSA in the germline V gene. The CDR3 DNA sequence: TGTGCCAGCAGCGCAGGGGGCGCGAGGAACGAGCAGTACTTC. Translation gives CASSAGGARNEQYF. The variable domain in full, with the rest retrieved from reference TRBV7-2 and TRBJ2-7, is GAGVSQSPSNKVTEKGKDVELRCDPISGHTALYWYRQSLGQGLEFLIYFQGNSAPDKSGLPSDRFSAERTGGSVSTLTIQRTQQEDSAVYLCASSAGGARNEQYFGPGTRLTVT.

This clonotype was counted only a few times. The chain has TRBV27 and TRBJ1-5; 7 bases are shared with TRBD1. Germline assignment: CDR1 MNHEY and CDR2 SMNVEV (reference sequence). After removal of 8 bases from V and 3 bases from J, the junction contained 10 bases not matched to a gene. The CDR3 covers 15 residues. CDR3 residues: CASSRDREHNQPQHF. CDR3 DNA sequence: TGTGCCAGCTCACGAGACAGGGAACACAATCAGCCCCAGCATTTT.

Only a few counts were recorded for this clonotype. This chain joins TRBV7-6 and TRBJ2-3, with a possible D match to TRBD2 (5 bases). Trimming removed 1 base at V and 3 bases at J, with 8 bases between. The CDR3 covers 14 residues. Germline V lookup: CDR1 SGHVS, CDR2 FNYEAQ. Here the CDR3 reads CASSLDPGTDTQYF. The CDR3 nucleotides are TGTGCCAGCAGCTTAGATCCGGGAACAGATACGCAGTATTTT.

This clonotype has ten or more counts. The V gene is TRBV6-6, the J gene TRBJ2-1; 7 bases are a match to TRBD2. Germline CDR1 reads MNHNY; CDR2 reads SVGAGI (reference sequence). V dropped 2 bases and J dropped 4; count of bases not matched to a gene: 8. The CDR3 runs 16 residues. The CDR3 here is CASSYGVVRGYNEQFF. The CDR3 DNA is TGTGCCAGCAGTTACGGTGTGGTGCGGGGGTACAATGAGCAGTTCTTC.

The chain combines TRBV12-3 or TRBV12-4 with TRBJ2-3, with D tentatively TRBD1 (5 bases). Trimming pared 1 base from V and 0 bases from J, leaving 11 bases between. CDR3 size: 16 residues. The CDR3 DNA sequence: TGTGCCAGCAGTTTAGTCGTGGACACTAGCACAGATACGCAGTATTTT. It is translated as CASSLVVDTSTDTQYF.

This clonotype turned up a few times. This chain connects TRBV20-1 to TRBJ2-2; D is perhaps TRBD2 (5 bases). Germline CDR1 reads DFQATT; CDR2 reads SNEGSKA (reference sequence). The CDR3 is 14 residues long. The V and J ends lost 1 base and 6 bases respectively, with 12 bases between them. The DNA for the CDR3 is TGCAGTGCTAGAGTACTAGGGAAATCCGGGGAGCTGTTTTTT. It yields the protein CSARVLGKSGELFF.